This T cell receptor beta chain came from a study of blood T cell repertoires in COVID-19. Authors' processing steps: Nucleated cell number was recorded as an estimate derived from reference gene primer amplification. Assay: immunoSEQ multiplex PCR; the TCRdb copy retains only in-frame clones and omits some. V, J and clone size are those of that table, while D and trimming were read from the DNA. This table holds nearly 90,000 clones, approximately 89% found once. Trimming stripped 5 bases from V and 0 bases from J, with 10 bases between. Germline V lookup: CDR1 LNHDA, CDR2 SQIVND (reference sequence). The CDR3 covers 14 residues.

The material sequenced was peripheral blood. The receptor's source is a man in his sixties with acute or convalescent COVID-19. The chain joins TRBV19 to TRBJ2-5; D possibly corresponds to TRBD2 (5 bases). The CDR3 protein is CASSSRGYQETQYF. The CDR3 DNA sequence: TGTGCCAGTAGTTCTCGGGGATACCAAGAGACCCAGTACTTC.